A selection of T cell receptor beta chains follows, all from one sample in a study of blood T cells in healthy people across ages. TCRdb re-derived calls from the 5' RACE reads in MiXCR, one entry per CDR3 protein. The table shows just over 1 million distinct CDR3 sequences, with 45% occurring only once. The material sequenced was blood. Receptors originate from a woman aged 55-70 years in good health. CDR3s include the opening cysteine and the closing phenylalanine or tryptophan. Clone size is given for some rows only: seen once, a few or many times, or a class if the clone is expanded.

J gene: TRBJ2-7
V gene: TRBV7-9
clone size: many
CDR3 protein: CASSPGGGYEQYF

J gene: TRBJ2-7
V gene: TRBV13
clone size: few
CDR3 protein: CASSLTGLAAYEQYF

J gene: TRBJ2-6
V gene: TRBV9
clone size: -
CDR3 protein: CASSPEYRSSGANVLTF

J gene: TRBJ2-7
V gene: TRBV12-3/TRBV12-4
clone size: many
CDR3 protein: CASSFGQGPYEQYF

J gene: TRBJ2-5
V gene: TRBV7-7
clone size: -
CDR3 protein: CASSLGIGIQETQYF

J gene: TRBJ2-1
V gene: TRBV5-1
clone size: -
CDR3 protein: CATATSEYNEQFF

J gene: TRBJ2-6
V gene: TRBV12-5
clone size: -
CDR3 protein: CASGLGDRSGANVLTF

J gene: TRBJ2-5
V gene: TRBV7-2
clone size: -
CDR3 protein: CASSPRGWGLELGTQYF

J gene: TRBJ1-6
V gene: TRBV9
clone size: -
CDR3 protein: CASSESGTLLNSPLHF

J gene: TRBJ2-1
V gene: TRBV25-1
clone size: -
CDR3 protein: CASTRGEGSNEQFF

J gene: TRBJ1-5
V gene: TRBV5-1
clone size: many
CDR3 protein: CASSPGQGSNQPQHF

J gene: TRBJ2-7
V gene: TRBV5-5
clone size: -
CDR3 protein: CASSLGASPLSYEQYF

J gene: TRBJ2-7
V gene: TRBV20-1
clone size: -
CDR3 protein: CSASLGSNQYF

J gene: TRBJ2-5
V gene: TRBV10-3
clone size: -
CDR3 protein: CAISEYADRQETQYF

J gene: TRBJ2-3
V gene: TRBV29-1
clone size: many
CDR3 protein: CSVDAPLTDTQYF

J gene: -
V gene: TRBV6-1
clone size: few
CDR3 protein: CASIGNRVTYEQYF

J gene: TRBJ2-1
V gene: TRBV12-3/TRBV12-4
clone size: -
CDR3 protein: CASTFRVTSHEQFF

J gene: TRBJ1-1
V gene: TRBV6-1
clone size: -
CDR3 protein: CASSEGRIPEAFF

J gene: -
V gene: TRBV3-1
clone size: few
CDR3 protein: CASSREAEQYF

J gene: TRBJ1-1
V gene: TRBV3-1
clone size: few
CDR3 protein: CASSQDTPSENTEAFF

J gene: TRBJ2-5
V gene: TRBV24-1
clone size: -
CDR3 protein: CATSKLAGVSRNEQYF